The 13 T cell receptor beta chains reported below all come from one sample, sequenced in a study of regulatory T cells in long-lasting Graves disease. Time point denoted: persistent/refractory GD, antithyroid drugs over 5 years with positive TRAb. RNA from PBMCs was the source of the TCR library. TCR beta libraries were built with iRepertoire HTBI primers and Arm-PCR of CDR3 regions. TCRdb reprocessed the multiplex PCR reads with MiXCR, giving one entry per CDR3 protein. Among about 400,000 distinct CDR3 sequences listed, less than 25% were seen once. The specimen was peripheral blood mononuclear cells (PBMCs), collected when the disease was refractory, from a patient treated with antithyroid drugs. These receptors all stem from a female donor with Graves disease.

Comment on this clonotype: A much larger clone differs by one base, so this may be a read error. The chain combines TRBV2 with TRBJ1-5; D ambiguous. The CDR3 is 13 amino acids. Trimming stripped 1 base from V and 4 bases from J, with 5 bases between. Germline V gene sequence: CDR1 SNHLY, CDR2 FYNNEI. As DNA, the CDR3 is TGTGCCAGCAGTGAAGTCGGAAATCAGCCCCAGCATTTT. Residues: CASSEVGNQPQHF.

This clonotype showed up just a few times. This chain uses TRBV29-1 with TRBJ2-2; D unclear. Germline values: CDR1 SQVTM, CDR2 ANQGSEA. Trimming left V 4 bases short and J 2 bases short, with 8 bases between. The CDR3 totals 13 residues. The CDR3 spells CSVVIQNTGELFF. CDR3 coding DNA: TGCAGCGTTGTAATACAAAACACCGGGGAGCTGTTTTTT.

This clonotype was observed at least ten times. The chain is built from TRBV12-3 or TRBV12-4 and TRBJ1-1, with no clear D. The V gene lost 1 base and the J gene lost 5 bases, with 8 bases spanning the gap. The CDR3 spans 13 residues. The DNA of the CDR3 is TGTGCCAGCAGTTTAGTGAGGCGGACTGAAGCTTTCTTT. Amino acids: CASSLVRRTEAFF.

In its sample, this clonotype was seen many times. J is TRBJ1-2 and V is TRBV12-3 or TRBV12-4; 9 bases fit TRBD1. Trimming took 6 bases from V and 4 from J; bases not matched to a gene: 9. The length of the CDR3 is 15 residues. The DNA for the CDR3 is TGTGCCAGCAGCCTCCGGGACAGGGCAGCCTATGGCTACACCTTC. It codes for CASSLRDRAAYGYTF.

This clonotype has a handful of counts. The rearrangement uses TRBV6-1 and TRBJ2-3; unclear D gene. CDR1 is MNHNS and CDR2 is SASEGT in the germline V gene. This CDR3 comprises 14 residues. Trimming removed 5 bases at V and 0 bases at J, with 9 bases between. CDR3 loop: CASSTRHSTDTQYF. The CDR3, as DNA: TGTGCCAGCAGTACCCGACATAGCACAGATACGCAGTATTTT.

The chain joins TRBV2 to TRBJ2-1; no firm D call. Trimming shortened V by 1 base and J by 7 bases, and 8 bases separated the two germline ends. Germline CDR1 SNHLY, CDR2 FYNNEI. The CDR3 covers 13 residues. In nucleotides, the CDR3 is TGTGCCAGCAGTGAAGGGCACCGGAATGAGCAGTTCTTC. It translates to CASSEGHRNEQFF.

The rearrangement joins TRBV7-2 to TRBJ1-5; 9 bases align to TRBD1. With 5 bases clipped from V and 1 base from J, the junction kept 6 bases outside the gene matches. The CDR3 runs 16 residues. Germline assignment: CDR1 SGHTA and CDR2 FQGNSA. This CDR3 reads CASSPLGTGSNQPQHF. The CDR3 DNA reads as TGTGCCAGCAGCCCCTTAGGGACAGGGAGCAATCAGCCCCAGCATTTT.

This sequence joins TRBV12-3 or TRBV12-4 and TRBJ2-1, with 9 positions matching TRBD2. The CDR3 has 16 residues. V shed 2 bases and J 2 bases; nucleotides not matched to a gene: 4. CDR3 sequence (DNA): TGTGCCAGCAGTTTATCCCTAGCGGGACCCTACAATGAGCAGTTCTTC. Its translation is CASSLSLAGPYNEQFF.

The chain has TRBV19 and TRBJ1-1; D uncertain. The CDR3 is 15 residues long. V gave up 4 bases and J gave up 0 bases, with 12 bases separating them. The germline gives CDR1 LNHDA, CDR2 SQIVND (reference sequence). The CDR3 DNA follows: TGTGCCAGTAGTACTAGCATTGACCTGAACACTGAAGCTTTCTTT. Amino acids: CASSTSIDLNTEAFF.

This clonotype has at least ten counts. This chain connects TRBV7-9 to TRBJ1-4; the D is unclear. V was shortened by 4 bases and J by 3 bases, with 12 bases between the two germline ends. The CDR3 extends over 15 amino acids. CDR1 is SEHNR, CDR2 FQNEAQ, per germline (reference sequence). In DNA, the CDR3 is TGTGCCAGCAGCTACTACTCCGGGCCTAATGAAAAACTGTTTTTT. Translating gives CASSYYSGPNEKLFF.

Only a few counts were recorded for this clonotype. The J gene is TRBJ2-2, the V gene TRBV12-3 or TRBV12-4, with D uncertain. The CDR3 covers 15 residues. V gave up 1 base and J gave up 5 bases, with 11 bases separating them. The CDR3 reads CASSLGLLGTGELFF. For the CDR3, the DNA is TGTGCCAGCAGTTTAGGGTTACTCGGGACCGGGGAGCTGTTTTTT.

This clonotype was detected once. A much larger clone is a single base away; this may be a read error. The genes are TRBV27 and TRBJ1-2; D is possibly TRBD1 (5 bases). V lost 5 bases, J lost 3 bases, and 10 bases lay in between. Germline V gene sequence: CDR1 MNHEY, CDR2 SMNVEV (reference sequence). The CDR3 is 13 amino acids. CDR3 sequence reads: CASSARGYYGYTF. CDR3 coding DNA: TGTGCCAGCAGTGCAAGGGGATACTATGGCTACACCTTC.

The chain employs TRBV3-1 and TRBJ1-2; 7 bases align to TRBD1. Unmatched junction bases numbered 4, after V lost 4 bases and J lost 2 bases. The V gene's germline CDR1 is LGHDT and CDR2 YNNKEL (reference sequence). This CDR3 has 14 amino acids. The CDR3 protein is CASSRGTVNYGYTF. CDR3 DNA sequence: TGTGCCAGCAGCCGCGGGACAGTCAACTATGGCTACACCTTC.